The clone carrying this T cell receptor beta chain was counted only a few times. Those enrolled, adults aged 18 to 89 years, came from fewer than 25 US areas. Which cohort a participant joined came from the clinical history participants gave. This record belongs to a study of blood T cell repertoires in COVID-19. Study at large: Sources were T cells, B-cell-depleted T cells, or PBMCs; the material itself was cDNA or gDNA.

Original analysis: The assay estimated nucleated cells by amplifying reference gene primers. The protocol was immunoSEQ multiplex PCR, while the TCRdb copy is restricted to in-frame clones and leaves out a portion. That table furnishes V, J and clone size, whereas the DNA furnished D and trimming. The repertoire holds about 130,000 clones, around 80% seen once, with roughly 2.3% in the top ten. V lost 1 base and J lost 2, with 10 bases in between. CDR3 size: 15 residues. The germline CDR1 and CDR2 sequences are LGHDT and YNNKEL (reference sequence). Input material: PBMCs or T cells enriched from blood (not recorded which). The source is a middle-aged man with acute COVID-19. The chain joins TRBV3-1 (or the pseudogene TRBV3-2) to TRBJ2-3, with D possibly matching TRBD2 (5 bases). The CDR3 nucleotides are TGTGCCAGCAGCCAAGTACGGGGAATCACAGATACGCAGTATTTT. This encodes CASSQVRGITDTQYF.